Presented here are 18 T cell receptor beta chains from one specimen sequenced in a study of T cell changes during pregnancy in multiple sclerosis. The data were produced by immunoSEQ multiplex PCR, yet TCRdb's version contains in-frame clones alone and is incomplete. In the table there are 75,000 to 95,000 clones, 90% to 95% of which are singletons. Sequences were derived from peripheral blood, sampled in the second trimester of pregnancy. These receptors were taken from a female donor with multiple sclerosis, enrolled in a pregnancy study.

The chain couples TRBV7-8 to TRBJ2-7; TRBD2 agrees at 11 bases. The CDR3 covers 16 residues. The V segment lost 4 bases and the J segment 1 base; nucleotides outside the gene matches: 6. CDR1 and CDR2 from the germline V gene are SGHVS and FQNEAQ. In DNA, the CDR3 is TGTGCCAGCAGCTCACAGACTAGCGGGGTATCCTACGAGCAGTACTTC. Translated, it gives CASSSQTSGVSYEQYF.

The chain links TRBV29-1 to TRBJ2-1, with D tentatively TRBD2 (5 bases). Between the trimmed V and J ends, which lost 0 bases and 9 bases, there was a span of 21 bases. CDR1 is SQVTM, CDR2 ANQGSEA, per germline. This CDR3 has 16 amino acids. The CDR3 sequence: CSVEDLTGEFSLEQFF. The CDR3 DNA follows: TGCAGCGTTGAAGATCTAACTGGGGAGTTCTCCCTTGAGCAGTTCTTC.

The chain employs TRBV18 and TRBJ1-2; 9 bases line up with TRBD1. The V and J ends lost 6 bases and 7 bases, in that order; junction bases with no gene match: 12. The CDR3 has 15 residues. Germline lookup yields CDR1 KGHSH and CDR2 LQKENI. Here the CDR3 reads CASSPPPGTGPGYTF. CDR3 DNA sequence: TGTGCCAGCTCCCCTCCCCCGGGGACAGGGCCTGGCTACACCTTC.

The chain has TRBV5-1 and TRBJ1-1; 7 nucleotides match TRBD1. The ends lost 0 bases at V and 0 bases at J; junction bases unmatched: 2. CDR3 length: 15 residues. CDR1 and CDR2 from the germline V gene are SGHRS and YFSETQ. In DNA form, the CDR3 reads TGCGCCAGCAGCTTGGGACAGGGTGTGAACACTGAAGCTTTCTTT. Translated: CASSLGQGVNTEAFF.

This clone was observed a few times. The rearrangement links TRBV27 to TRBJ1-5; 11 nucleotides line up with TRBD1. The J segment lost 9 bases and the V segment lost 6 bases, leaving 10 bases of the junction unmatched. This CDR3 is 15 amino acids long. Germline V gives CDR1 MNHEY, CDR2 SMNVEV (reference sequence). The CDR3 sequence: CASRSGQGGDRPQHF. The CDR3 DNA follows: TGTGCCAGCAGGTCGGGACAGGGGGGTGATCGGCCCCAGCATTTT.

The chain is built from TRBV6-1 and TRBJ2-5, with TRBD1 matching over 10 bases. Looked up from germline, CDR1 is MNHNS and CDR2 is SASEGT. Trimming removed 4 bases from V and 5 bases from J; junction bases left unmatched: 7. CDR3 length: 15 residues. CDR3 loop: CASSVGTGDGETQYF. CDR3 DNA: TGTGCCAGCAGTGTGGGGACAGGGGATGGGGAGACCCAGTACTTC.

The chain couples TRBV5-1 to TRBJ1-6; no definite D call. CDR3 length: 14 amino acids. The germline gives CDR1 SGHRS, CDR2 YFSETQ. With 0 bases removed from V and 5 bases from J, the gap between germline ends came to 6 bases. This CDR3 is CASSLVADNSPLHF. CDR3 DNA: TGCGCCAGCAGCTTGGTGGCAGATAATTCACCCCTCCACTTT.

The chain links TRBV2 to TRBJ2-5; 9 bases agree with TRBD1. Germline values: CDR1 SNHLY, CDR2 FYNNEI. This CDR3 has 15 amino acids. Losses at the gene ends were 2 bases for V and 7 bases for J; bases not matched to a gene: 8. In DNA, the CDR3 is TGTGCCAGCAGTGAATCGGACAGGGGCAGGGGGACCCAGTACTTC. Translation: CASSESDRGRGTQYF.

This clone has a single count. The chain employs TRBV4-1 and TRBJ2-3; no clear D gene. The CDR3 totals 12 residues. Germline V CDR1 and CDR2: MGHRA, YSYEKL. Trimming removed 0 bases at V and 10 bases at J, with 8 bases between. The CDR3 loop reads CASSQDGFSQYF. CDR3 nucleotides: TGCGCCAGCAGCCAAGACGGTTTTTCGCAGTATTTT.

The rearrangement links TRBV5-4 to TRBJ2-7; D ambiguous. Trimming cost V 1 base and J 3 bases, with 8 bases left between them. Per germline, CDR1 SGHNT and CDR2 YYREEE (reference sequence). CDR3 size: 13 residues. The CDR3 spells CASSLYTGYEQYF. The CDR3 nucleotides read TGTGCCAGCAGCTTGTATACGGGCTACGAGCAGTACTTC.

The V and J genes are TRBV5-6 and TRBJ2-7; a weak D match, TRBD2 (5 bases). Germline CDR1 SGHDT, CDR2 YYEEEE. The CDR3 totals 14 residues. Trimming cost V 1 base and J 3 bases, with 11 bases left between them. DNA for the CDR3: TGTGCCAGCAGCTTGCCGGGATTTAACTACGAGCAGTACTTC. It translates to CASSLPGFNYEQYF.

The rearrangement uses TRBV9 and TRBJ1-3; no definite D call. Trimming removed 4 bases at V and 9 bases at J, with 17 bases between. Germline V CDR1 and CDR2: SGDLS, YYNGEE. The CDR3 spans 14 residues. The DNA of the CDR3 is TGTGCCAGCAGCCTAAACCTGGAGGGTTCCACCATATATTTT. Translating gives CASSLNLEGSTIYF. Using reference TRBV9 and TRBJ1-3 for the parts outside the CDR3, the full variable domain is DSGVTQTPKHLITATGQRVTLRCSPRSGDLSVYWYQQSLDQGLQFLIQYYNGEERAKGNILERFSAQQFPDLHSELNLSSLELGDSALYFCASSLNLEGSTIYFGEGSWLTVV.

The chain employs TRBV6-1 and TRBJ2-7; 11 bases line up with TRBD1. After removal of 7 bases from V and 1 base from J, the junction contained 6 bases not matched to a gene. Per the germline V gene, CDR1 is MNHNS and CDR2 is SASEGT. The CDR3 spans 15 residues. The CDR3 protein is CASTTGTGGSYEQYF. In DNA, the CDR3 is TGTGCCAGCACTACTGGGACAGGGGGGTCCTACGAGCAGTACTTC.

Notes on this clone: Distinct nucleotide sequences in the sample also encode this CDR3. The gene calls are TRBV6-5 and TRBJ1-6; maybe TRBD1 (6 bases). V dropped 6 bases and J dropped 7 bases, with 10 bases sitting between them. CDR3 length: 13 residues. Germline CDR1 and CDR2: MNHEY and SVGAGI. The CDR3 loop reads CASRPDRNSPLHF. In nucleotides, the CDR3 is TGTGCCAGCAGACCCGACAGGAATTCACCCCTCCACTTT.

J is TRBJ2-1 and V is TRBV11-2, with D possibly matching TRBD1 (5 bases). This CDR3 is 15 amino acids long. Trimming took off 2 bases at V and 12 bases at J, with 20 bases between the two ends. The germline CDR1 and CDR2 sequences are SGHAT and FQNNGV. As DNA, the CDR3 is TGTGCCAGCAGCTTATGGGGCAGGGCCCATTCGATGCAGTTCTTC. Its protein is CASSLWGRAHSMQFF.

This sequence joins TRBV9 and TRBJ2-1, with D perhaps matching TRBD2 (5 bases). Germline V CDR1 and CDR2: SGDLS, YYNGEE. The V and J ends lost 4 bases and 7 bases respectively, with 24 bases between them. The CDR3 length is 17 residues. This CDR3 reads CASSQQAAVQLRNEQFF. In DNA, the CDR3 is TGTGCCAGCAGCCAACAAGCAGCGGTTCAATTACGTAATGAGCAGTTCTTC.

The chain is built from TRBV12-5 and TRBJ1-2; D possibly corresponds to TRBD1 (5 bases). This CDR3 contains 13 residues. Trimming left V 6 bases short and J 1 base short, with 9 bases between. Germline values: CDR1 LGHNT, CDR2 FRNRAP. DNA of the CDR3: TGTGCTAGTGGCCAGGGTAATAACTATGGCTACACCTTC. Protein: CASGQGNNYGYTF.

The chain carries TRBV5-4 and TRBJ2-1, with TRBD2 as a possible D gene (6 bases). The V end lost 3 bases, the J end lost 3 bases, and 16 bases lay between the germline ends. The CDR3 covers 16 residues. The V gene's germline CDR1 is SGHNT and CDR2 YYREEE (reference sequence). The CDR3 spells CASSSTYGGYYNEQFF. CDR3 DNA: TGTGCCAGCAGCTCGACCTACGGGGGATACTACAATGAGCAGTTCTTC.